Many counts were recorded for the clone carrying this TCR beta chain. The antigen remains undetermined. The data are from a study of T-cell memory formation after mild COVID-19. Study in general: Largely, the TCR clusters proved donor specific. Points from the study as a whole: While clones contracting from day 15 to 85 were balanced between CD4 and CD8, later expanders leaned CD4+. Mainly in CM and EM were contracting CD4+ clones; CD8+ were in EMRA.

This CDR3 has 13 residues. Looked up from germline, CDR1 is MDHEN and CDR2 is SYDVKM. Trimming stripped 3 bases from V and 1 base from J, with 6 bases between. MiXCR, applied by TCRdb to the 5' RACE reads, yields one record per CDR3 protein. The sample has about 360,000 distinct CDR3 sequences; approximately 14% are singletons. The chain is built from TRBV28 and TRBJ2-5; D uncertain. The receptor was derived from a man younger than 35 who had mild COVID-19 (a few samples of this study predate the infection). Cell type and time point are not known. Sequencing was carried out using PBMCs or a T cell subset sorted from them (not recorded which). DNA of the CDR3: TGTGCCAGCAGTTTTCCGGCCCAAGAGACCCAGTACTTC. Translation: CASSFPAQETQYF.